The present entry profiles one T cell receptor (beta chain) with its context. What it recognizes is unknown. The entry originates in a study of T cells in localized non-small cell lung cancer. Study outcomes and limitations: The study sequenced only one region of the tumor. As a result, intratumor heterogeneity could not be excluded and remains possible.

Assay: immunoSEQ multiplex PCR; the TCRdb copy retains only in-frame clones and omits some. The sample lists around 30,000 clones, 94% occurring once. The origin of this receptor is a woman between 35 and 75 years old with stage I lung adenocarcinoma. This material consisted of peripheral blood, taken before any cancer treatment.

The CDR3 here is CASSGQLHSGNTIYF. The CDR3 nucleotides are TGTGCCAGCAGCGGGCAGCTCCACTCTGGAAACACCATATATTTT. This rearrangement joins TRBV9 to TRBJ1-3; unclear D gene. CDR3 size: 15 residues. Trimming took off 3 bases at V and 0 bases at J, with 10 bases between the two ends. From germline, CDR1 is SGDLS and CDR2 YYNGEE.